These 6 T cell receptor beta chains share one sample of origin, sequenced in a study of blood T cells in healthy people across ages. Together with a sample-barcoded 5' primer, a J-beta primer mix was included in a second PCR lasting about 6 to 11 cycles. TCRdb used MiXCR to reprocess the 5' RACE reads, holding one entry per CDR3 protein. The sample contains under 2 million distinct CDR3 sequences, about 35% of which appear only once. Sequenced sample: blood. These receptors were collected from a woman aged 25 to 39 in good health.

This clonotype was seen a handful of times. The chain uses TRBV7-2 and TRBJ2-1; 10 nucleotides match TRBD2. CDR1 SGHTA and CDR2 FQGNSA come from the germline V gene. This CDR3 spans 18 amino acids. Trimming at V came to 0 bases and at J to 4 bases, leaving 9 bases not matched to a gene. This CDR3 is CASSLASSGGLFYNEQFF. The CDR3 DNA is TGTGCCAGCAGCTTAGCTTCTAGCGGGGGACTTTTTTACAATGAGCAGTTCTTC.

The genes are TRBV20-1 and TRBJ2-7; no firm D call. Trimming left V 0 bases short and J 2 bases short, with 11 bases between. The CDR3 spans 14 residues. The V gene's germline CDR1 is DFQATT and CDR2 SNEGSKA (reference sequence). This chain's CDR3 is CSARDLRLPYEQYF. CDR3 DNA sequence: TGCAGTGCTAGAGATCTCCGACTTCCCTACGAGCAGTACTTC.

Comments on this clonotype: A read error is likely, as this CDR3 ends without the conserved phenylalanine or tryptophan. This chain joins TRBV29-1 and TRBJ1-2; the D is unclear. Trimming took 8 bases from V and 3 from J, leaving 13 bases between them. From germline, CDR1 is SQVTM and CDR2 ANQGSEA. The CDR3 loop spans 12 amino acids. DNA for the CDR3: TGCAGCTATGGACGTCCAGACTATGGCTACACCGTC. This codes for CSYGRPDYGYTV.

About this clonotype itself: At one end, the junction sequence differs from germline, possibly due to a read error. V and J are TRBV7-3 and TRBJ2-5; unclear D gene. This CDR3 contains 15 residues. CDR1 SGHTA and CDR2 FQGTGA come from the germline V gene. The CDR3 is CASSLGSTQQEAQYF. The CDR3 region has the DNA TGTGCCAGCAGCTTAGGCAGCACACAGCAAGAGGCCCAGTACTTC.

V gene TRBV5-4 combines with J gene TRBJ2-3; 9 nucleotides align to TRBD2. Looked up from germline, CDR1 is SGHNT and CDR2 is YYREEE (reference sequence). The ends lost 5 bases at V and 3 bases at J; junction bases unmatched: 7. The CDR3 length is 15 residues. The CDR3 is CASRISGSPTDTQYF. The CDR3 nucleotides are TGTGCCAGCAGGATTAGCGGGAGCCCTACAGATACGCAGTATTTT.

The table lists this clonotype with a count of one. The chain carries TRBV30 and TRBJ2-1; the D gene is possibly TRBD1 (5 bases). The V gene lost 4 bases and the J gene lost 6 bases, with 19 bases spanning the gap. Germline CDR1 reads GTSNPN; CDR2 reads SVGIG (reference sequence). The CDR3 consists of 15 residues. CDR3 amino acids: CAWKSRLGVSNEQFF. The CDR3 DNA follows: TGTGCCTGGAAGAGCCGTCTAGGGGTTAGCAATGAGCAGTTCTTC.